This T cell receptor (beta chain) was recorded in a study of radiotherapy plus CTLA-4 blockade in lung cancer. Study-wide context: Among enrolled patients, about 18% responded and roughly 28% achieved disease control.

Clones were read by immunoSEQ multiplex PCR, and TCRdb kept only the in-frame ones, dropping some. The data contain some 64,000 clones, 60% to 80% of them seen just once; the ten biggest clones take up 16%. Patients with chemo-refractory metastatic non-small-cell lung cancer received focal radiation plus CTLA-4 blockade with ipilimumab. Study results and limitations: With interferon-beta, early dynamics of blood T cell clones were reported to best predict response.

With regard to this clone: Its antigen is not identified.

The clonotype comes from a human donor with non-small cell lung cancer whose response to radiotherapy plus ipilimumab could not be evaluated. Some clones in this sample may be carry-over from other donors' samples. The specimen comprised peripheral blood, sampled from a patient treated with radiotherapy plus ipilimumab.

The CDR3 protein is CASSLAAGGNSPLHF. The CDR3 DNA reads as TGTGCCAGCAGCTTGGCTGCGGGAGGGAATTCACCCCTCCACTTT. The rearrangement joins TRBV5-6 to TRBJ1-6; D gene ambiguous. The germline CDR1 and CDR2 sequences are SGHDT and YYEEEE. This CDR3 region has 15 residues. Trimming left V 0 bases short and J 7 bases short, with 11 bases between.